Listed below are T cell receptor beta chains from one sample, sequenced in a study of blood T cell repertoires in COVID-19. Profiling relied on immunoSEQ multiplex PCR, and the TCRdb table lists in-frame clones only, not all of them. Of 240,000 or so clones listed, approximately 83% were seen once; the top ten hold 3.3%. The sample consisted of PBMCs or T cells enriched from blood (not recorded which). The receptors shown here come from a woman aged 40 to 50 with acute COVID-19. CDR3s include the opening cysteine and the closing phenylalanine or tryptophan.

v_gene	j_gene	CDR3aa
TRBV6-5	TRBJ2-7	CASRPPGGYEQYF
TRBV15	TRBJ1-5	CATSRADRVIDQPQHF
TRBV18	TRBJ2-7	CASSPPDQGYEQYF
TRBV7-9	TRBJ1-5	CASSLEGQGEPQHF
TRBV2	TRBJ2-2	CASSGGRGTGELFF
TRBV29-1	TRBJ1-1	CSVGGTDGSEAFF
TRBV5-1	TRBJ2-3	CASSRGSGGTDTQYF
TRBV11-2	TRBJ1-1	CASSYRDRGLAEAFF
TRBV30	TRBJ2-5	CAWSPRGGRAVKTQYF
TRBV4-1	TRBJ1-5	CASRPTGAGQPQHF
TRBV9	TRBJ1-2	CASSALTGTQSPYGYTF
TRBV6-4	TRBJ2-1	CASSERRGEYNEQFF
TRBV10-3	TRBJ2-1	CAISDYRARGQFF
TRBV24-1	TRBJ2-7	CATSDSHRDSYEQYF
TRBV27	TRBJ1-5	CASSFQGDQPQHF
TRBV7-9	TRBJ2-3	CASSLVRLAERTDTQYF
TRBV24-1	TRBJ2-3	CATEGSTDTQYF
TRBV11-1	TRBJ1-1	CASSSYETGNTEAFF
TRBV3-1/TRBV3-2	TRBJ2-1	CASSQGRGEFF
TRBV18	TRBJ1-1	CASSPDSGEHTEAFF